This entry features one T cell receptor (beta chain) sequence. Antigen: not known. This entry is derived from a study of blood T cells in healthy people across ages. Overall study results and limits: Relative to aged donors, long-lived donors carried more naive CD4+ cells and displayed higher diversity.

Then a second PCR, running roughly 7 to 11 cycles, was carried out with a sample-barcoded 5' primer and a J-beta primer mix. One entry per CDR3 protein results from TCRdb running MiXCR on the 5' RACE reads. Among hundreds of thousands of distinct CDR3 sequences listed, under 25% were seen once. The CDR3 extends over 18 amino acids. Germline V lookup: CDR1 LGHDT, CDR2 YNNKEL (reference sequence). The ends were cut back, 0 bases at V and 2 bases at J, with 19 bases in the middle. The sample providers were healthy Caucasian people from Russia, aged roughly 6 to 90. The authors isolated at least 7 million PBMCs per sample.

The rearrangement links TRBV3-1 to TRBJ2-5; a possible D gene is TRBD2 (5 bases). The sequenced material came from blood. The clonotype comes from a man between 65 and 79 years old in good health. This CDR3 reads CASSQERLAPTLQETQYF. The CDR3 nucleotides are TGTGCCAGCAGCCAAGAAAGGTTAGCGCCAACCCTACAAGAGACCCAGTACTTC.